The 27 T cell receptor beta chains given below trace back to one sample, sequenced in a study of cytomegalovirus exposure and HLA in healthy donors. Both 60 Vbeta primers and 13 Jbeta primers went into the PCR. This table comes from immunoSEQ multiplex PCR, and its TCRdb copy is limited to in-frame clones, with some not included. The sample holds 200,000 to 250,000 clones, 77% seen once. The sequencing input was PBMCs. The origin of the receptors is an older woman in good health and CMV-seropositive.

The chain combines TRBV7-3 with TRBJ2-3, with 13 bases lining up with TRBD2. Losses at the gene ends were 4 bases for V and 2 bases for J; bases not matched to a gene: 3. CDR1 and CDR2 from the germline V gene are SGHTA and FQGTGA. The CDR3 runs to 16 residues. The CDR3 spells CASSSTSGGATDTQYF. CDR3 in DNA: TGTGCCAGCAGCTCAACTAGCGGGGGGGCCACAGATACGCAGTATTTT.

The chain carries TRBV6-5 and TRBJ2-7; 15 bases align to TRBD2. The trim removed 5 bases at V and 2 bases at J, leaving 1 base unmatched. Germline V gene data show CDR1 as MNHEY and CDR2 as SVGAGI. The CDR3 runs 15 residues. CDR3 residues: CASSGLAGGPYEQYF. The CDR3 DNA is TGTGCCAGCAGTGGACTAGCGGGAGGGCCCTACGAGCAGTACTTC.

V and J are TRBV7-2 and TRBJ2-2; D unclear. The CDR3 length is 14 residues. Germline V gene lookup returns CDR1 SGHTA and CDR2 FQGNSA. V was clipped by 5 bases and J by 6 bases, with 13 bases between them. The CDR3: CASSLTPAAGELFF. Written as DNA, the CDR3 is TGTGCCAGCAGCCTAACTCCTGCGGCCGGGGAGCTGTTTTTT.

This clone has only one observation. CDR3 in DNA: TGTGCCTGGAAGACAGGGTCGAACACCGGGGAGCTGTTTTTT. This sequence encodes CAWKTGSNTGELFF. The gene calls are TRBV30 and TRBJ2-2; 7 bases are shared with TRBD1. Germline V gene sequence: CDR1 GTSNPN, CDR2 SVGIG (reference sequence). This CDR3 region has 14 residues. The V segment lost 4 bases and the J segment 0 bases; nucleotides outside the gene matches: 2.

The rearrangement joins TRBV2 to TRBJ2-1, with 12 bases matching TRBD1. The CDR3 spans 15 residues. J gave up 4 bases and V 6 bases, and 4 bases lay outside the gene matches. CDR1 is SNHLY, CDR2 FYNNEI, per germline. CDR3: CASSLGQGAYNEQFF. The CDR3 DNA is TGTGCCAGCAGCTTGGGACAGGGGGCTTACAATGAGCAGTTCTTC. Full variable domain (remainder filled in from reference TRBV2 and TRBJ2-1): EPEVTQTPSHQVTQMGQEVILRCVPISNHLYFYWYRQILGQKVEFLVSFYNNEISEKSEIFDDQFSVERPDGSNFTLKIRSTKLEDSAMYFCASSLGQGAYNEQFFGPGTRLTVL.

The chain uses TRBV9 and TRBJ2-1; 15 nucleotides match TRBD2. CDR1 and CDR2 from the germline V gene are SGDLS and YYNGEE. This CDR3 is built from 16 residues. Trimming cost V 6 bases and J 9 bases; bases outside gene matches: 10. In DNA form, the CDR3 reads TGTGCCAGCACCTACCGGACTAGCGGGGGGGCAGGTGAGCAGTTCTTC. This encodes CASTYRTSGGAGEQFF.

DNA for the CDR3: TGTGCCAGCAGCTACCCAGACTCGAACACTGAAGCTTTCTTT. This encodes CASSYPDSNTEAFF. The genes are TRBV28 and TRBJ1-1; no definite D call. Germline CDR1 MDHEN, CDR2 SYDVKM. The CDR3 extends over 14 amino acids. V was clipped by 6 bases and J by 1 base, with 12 bases between them.

The rearrangement joins TRBV30 to TRBJ1-4; 10 bases map to TRBD1. The length of the CDR3 is 12 residues. The trim removed 5 bases at V and 7 bases at J, leaving 1 base unmatched. Germline CDR1 and CDR2: GTSNPN and SVGIG (reference sequence). CDR3 sequence: CAWDRGPEKLFF. CDR3 bases: TGTGCCTGGGACAGGGGGCCTGAAAAACTGTTTTTT.

The chain couples TRBV7-6 to TRBJ2-3; D is unclear. The CDR3 covers 14 residues. CDR1 is SGHVS, CDR2 FNYEAQ, per germline. V shed 1 base and J shed 2 bases, with 7 bases lying between them. The CDR3 nucleotides are TGTGCCAGCAGCTTAGGGCGGATCACAGATACGCAGTATTTT. It yields the protein CASSLGRITDTQYF. Variable domain in full (rest from reference TRBV7-6 and TRBJ2-3): GAGVSQSPRYKVTKRGQDVALRCDPISGHVSLYWYRQALGQGPEFLTYFNYEAQQDKSGLPNDRFSAERPEGSISTLTIQRTEQRDSAMYRCASSLGRITDTQYFGPGTRLTVL.

The chain combines TRBV2 with TRBJ2-5; perhaps TRBD2 as D (5 bases). Trimming shortened V by 7 bases and J by 4 bases, and 19 bases separated the two germline ends. The CDR3 totals 15 residues. Germline loops: CDR1 SNHLY, CDR2 FYNNEI. This chain's CDR3 is CASIRRTGGRETQYF. CDR3 DNA: TGTGCCAGCATCCGGAGGACTGGAGGTAGAGAGACCCAGTACTTC.

The V call is TRBV30, the J call TRBJ2-7; TRBD2 matches 8 bases. V was clipped by 5 bases and J by 6 bases; unmatched bases: 9. The germline V gene has CDR1 GTSNPN and CDR2 SVGIG (reference sequence). The CDR3 runs to 13 residues. The CDR3 loop reads CAWQRSGRSEQYF. The CDR3 nucleotides are TGTGCCTGGCAGAGGAGCGGGAGATCCGAGCAGTACTTC.

The V and J genes are TRBV28 and TRBJ1-5; weak D call: TRBD1 (6 bases). CDR1 MDHEN and CDR2 SYDVKM come from the germline V gene. V dropped 6 bases and J dropped 4 bases, with 16 bases sitting between them. The CDR3 is made up of 15 amino acids. CDR3 sequence (DNA): TGTGCCAGCAGCCCCCCCCAAGGGGGTAATCAGCCCCAGCATTTT. It codes for CASSPPQGGNQPQHF.

J is TRBJ2-7 and V is TRBV5-4; 9 bases are shared with TRBD1. J lost 4 bases, V lost 5 bases, and 16 bases had no gene match. The CDR3 length is 17 residues. In germline, CDR1 is SGHNT, CDR2 YYREEE (reference sequence). CDR3 sequence reads: CASSPTGTGLGVYEQYF. CDR3 nucleotide sequence: TGTGCCAGCAGTCCCACGGGGACAGGGCTAGGGGTTTACGAGCAGTACTTC.

This sequence joins TRBV4-1 and TRBJ1-2; 7 bases are shared with TRBD1. Trimming took 4 bases from V and 3 from J; bases not matched to a gene: 5. From germline, CDR1 is MGHRA and CDR2 YSYEKL. This CDR3 is 14 amino acids long. CDR3 region: CASSPLGTDYGYTF. The CDR3, as DNA: TGCGCCAGCAGCCCTTTGGGGACAGACTATGGCTACACCTTC.

The chain carries TRBV5-1 and TRBJ2-5, with TRBD1 identical over 9 bases. J was trimmed by 5 bases and V by 4 bases; bases with no gene match: 9. Germline V lookup: CDR1 SGHRS, CDR2 YFSETQ. The CDR3 has 15 amino acids. This chain's CDR3 is CASSARTGEEETQYF. DNA of the CDR3: TGCGCCAGCAGCGCGCGGACAGGGGAGGAGGAGACCCAGTACTTC.

The rearrangement joins TRBV30 to TRBJ1-2; TRBD1 is a possible D gene (5 bases). The germline V and J ends were trimmed by 4 bases and 1 base, with 13 bases remaining between them. Germline V gives CDR1 GTSNPN, CDR2 SVGIG (reference sequence). The CDR3 runs 14 residues. The CDR3 reads CAWKGNRINYGYTF. CDR3 nucleotide sequence: TGTGCCTGGAAGGGGAACAGGATTAACTATGGCTACACCTTC.

This sequence joins TRBV6-6 and TRBJ1-1, with a weak D call TRBD1 (5 bases). From germline, CDR1 is MNHNY and CDR2 SVGAGI (reference sequence). This CDR3 is built from 15 residues. V gave up 4 bases and J gave up 7 bases, with 19 bases separating them. In nucleotides, the CDR3 is TGTGCCAGCAGTTCCCTGGGAGGGGTCTTTGGTGAAGCTTTCTTT. Translating it yields CASSSLGGVFGEAFF.

The chain combines TRBV15 with TRBJ1-1; D might be TRBD1 (6 bases). This CDR3 contains 15 residues. V lost 1 base and J 6 bases, leaving 15 bases between the germline ends. Germline loops: CDR1 LNHNV, CDR2 YYDKDF (reference sequence). CDR3 nucleotides: TGTGCCACCAGCAGAGTTCGTACAGGGTCCCCTGAAGCTTTCTTT. Its protein product is CATSRVRTGSPEAFF.

The J gene is TRBJ2-3, the V gene TRBV6-4, with 7 bases that match TRBD1. The germline V gene encodes CDR1 MRHNA and CDR2 SNTAGT. The CDR3 consists of 14 residues. The trim removed 4 bases at V and 0 bases at J, leaving 1 base unmatched. CDR3 loop: CASSVGGSTDTQYF. The CDR3 nucleotides read TGTGCCAGCAGTGTAGGGGGCAGCACAGATACGCAGTATTTT.

This clone was found a few times. V is TRBV4-2 and J is TRBJ2-7, with 9 bases identical to TRBD1. CDR3 size: 16 residues. V lost 0 bases, J lost 3 bases, and 6 bases stayed unmatched. Germline CDR1 LGHNA, CDR2 YNFKEQ. CDR3 nucleotide sequence: TGTGCCAGCAGCCAAGAGCCGGGACAGGGCTTCTACGAGCAGTACTTC. Translation: CASSQEPGQGFYEQYF.

V is TRBV7-2 and J is TRBJ2-1; TRBD2 matches 9 bases. The CDR3 length is 19 residues. Germline V gene sequence: CDR1 SGHTA, CDR2 FQGNSA. Unmatched junction bases numbered 11, after V lost 1 base and J lost 1 base. The CDR3 region is CASSLVRWVLAGSYNEQFF. The DNA of the CDR3 is TGTGCCAGCAGCTTAGTCAGGTGGGTCCTAGCGGGGTCCTACAATGAGCAGTTCTTC.

In the case of this clone: One end of the junction does not line up with germline, which may come from a read error. CDR3 sequence (DNA): TGTTCCAGCAGCCTATCTCCAGGACTAGCGGGCGACTCGCACGGTGAGCAGTTCTTC. Its protein product is CSSSLSPGLAGDSHGEQFF. The chain couples TRBV7-9 to TRBJ2-1; 11 bases agree with TRBD2. From germline, CDR1 is SEHNR and CDR2 FQNEAQ (reference sequence). This CDR3 spans 19 amino acids.

The chain couples TRBV7-7 to TRBJ2-5, with 7 bases aligning to TRBD1. The length of the CDR3 is 16 residues. V was pared by 5 bases and J by 1 base, with 10 bases of the junction left unmatched. Per germline, CDR1 SSHAT and CDR2 FNYEAQ (reference sequence). As DNA, the CDR3 is TGTGCCAGCAGCCTGGATGGACAGGCCGCCCAAGAGACCCAGTACTTC. Translated, it gives CASSLDGQAAQETQYF.

The J gene is TRBJ2-7, the V gene TRBV29-1; the D gene is possibly TRBD2 (6 bases). V was shortened by 4 bases and J by 2 bases, with 12 bases between the two germline ends. Per the germline V gene, CDR1 is SQVTM and CDR2 is ANQGSEA. CDR3 size: 13 residues. This CDR3 reads CSVVRGTTYEQYF. CDR3 coding DNA: TGCAGCGTTGTCCGCGGGACCACCTACGAGCAGTACTTC.

The rearrangement joins TRBV11-2 to TRBJ2-7, with no clear D. V was shortened by 5 bases and J by 0 bases, with 11 bases between the two germline ends. The CDR3 runs to 14 residues. Germline V gene data show CDR1 as SGHAT and CDR2 as FQNNGV. CDR3 nucleotides: TGTGCCAGCAGCCCCCCCTCGAGCTCCTACGAGCAGTACTTC. Protein product: CASSPPSSSYEQYF.

This clone has only a few counts. The chain has TRBV27 and TRBJ2-7; 7 nucleotides match TRBD2. CDR1 MNHEY and CDR2 SMNVEV come from the germline V gene (reference sequence). V lost 8 bases, J lost 12 bases, and 13 bases stayed unmatched. The CDR3 is 12 amino acids. The CDR3 DNA sequence: TGTGCCAGCTCGTCCATCGGCGGGGGAACGTACTTC. The encoded protein is CASSSIGGGTYF.

The chain is built from TRBV11-2 and TRBJ2-1; D gene unclear. Germline lookup yields CDR1 SGHAT and CDR2 FQNNGV. Trimming removed 6 bases at V and 0 bases at J, with 6 bases between. The CDR3 consists of 13 residues. This CDR3 is CASRVSSYNEQFF. CDR3 sequence (DNA): TGTGCCAGCAGAGTTAGCTCCTACAATGAGCAGTTCTTC.